This TCR beta chain originates from a study of graft-versus-host responses after intestinal transplantation. Study as a whole: Transplants were multivisceral, liver-intestinal, or isolated intestinal. Study results and caveats: Allografts carried high graft-versus-host to host-versus-graft clonal ratios in patients having graft-donor T cell macrochimerism.

Sequencing was performed with immunoSEQ multiplex PCR; in TCRdb, only in-frame clones are kept and a portion is missing. This repertoire shows some 23,000 clones, 82% found once; its top ten account for approximately 0.93%. Germline CDR1 is MNHNY and CDR2 is SVGAGI (reference sequence). V lost 2 bases, J lost 3 bases, and 3 bases stayed unmatched. The CDR3 has 14 residues. As regards this clone: The antigen remains undetermined.

The sequence was obtained from a human donor who was the organ donor for an intestinal transplant. The rearrangement joins TRBV6-6 to TRBJ1-2; 7 bases line up with TRBD1. This sample comprised unstimulated CD8+ T cells sorted from spleen or lymph node cells, obtained before transplant. This chain's CDR3 is CASSYPGQDYGYTF. CDR3 DNA: TGTGCCAGCAGTTACCCCGGACAGGACTATGGCTACACCTTC.